This T cell receptor (beta chain) originates from a study of blood T cell repertoires in COVID-19. About the study: Whether acute or convalescent, the COVID-19 samples came from the United States, Italy and Spain. T cells, B-cell-depleted T cells, or PBMCs supplied cDNA or gDNA.

One Seattle source followed patients from active infection through their disease course. How the authors handled the data: Amplified reference gene primers provided the basis for estimating nucleated cell counts. The protocol was immunoSEQ multiplex PCR, while the TCRdb copy is restricted to in-frame clones and leaves out a portion. D and trimming were read from the DNA, whereas the V and J calls and clone size are those reported in that table. Here the sample spans nearly 70,000 clones, 70% to 90% being singletons. Looked up from germline, CDR1 is MDHEN and CDR2 is SYDVKM. V dropped 4 bases and J dropped 4 bases, with 8 bases sitting between them. The CDR3 length is 12 residues.

The sample consisted of peripheral blood. This TCR was recovered from a woman between 50 and 59 years old with COVID-19, enrolled during active disease. The V call is TRBV28, the J call TRBJ2-7; D gene ambiguous. Written as DNA, the CDR3 is TGTGCCAGCAGTTCCCTAAATTACGAGCAGTACTTC. Translation: CASSSLNYEQYF.